These 23 T cell receptor beta chains were sequenced from one sample in a study of immune evolution from preneoplasia to lung adenocarcinoma (dated by TCRdb to the early 2020s). The library was prepared using the immunoSEQ multiplex PCR assay. In its TCRdb copy, this immuneACCESS table keeps in-frame sequences only and misses some clones. Where compared with another copy, unresolved V genes explain less than half of these, and the others have no known cause. The sample table records around 10,000 clones; more than 70% of these occur just once. The top ten hold about 28% of the sample. The sequencing sample was made of FFPE normal lung tissue adjacent to the tumor. The receptors originated from a person aged 55 to 75 with lung adenocarcinoma. Some clones in this sample may be carry-over from other donors' samples.

The chain carries TRBV6-1 and TRBJ1-4; D gene unclear. V was trimmed by 3 bases and J by 8 bases, leaving 13 bases between them. This CDR3 has 14 residues. CDR1 and CDR2 from the germline V gene are MNHNS and SASEGT. CDR3 nucleotide sequence: TGTGCCAGCAGTGATCTTCAGATGGGGGAAAAACTGTTTTTT. Translation gives CASSDLQMGEKLFF.

In its sample, this clone ranks as large. This chain uses TRBV15 with TRBJ2-1; possible D gene TRBD1, 5 bases. Germline V gives CDR1 LNHNV, CDR2 YYDKDF (reference sequence). This CDR3 has 15 amino acids. Trimming cost V 3 bases and J 9 bases, with 18 bases left between them. The CDR3 DNA reads as TGTGCCACCAGCAGCATGGGGCCGGACAAGGGTGAGCAGTTCTTC. As protein: CATSSMGPDKGEQFF.

This clone is medium-sized by share. The CDR3 coding sequence is TGTGCCAGCAGTCCCCGGGACAGCTACACCTTC. Its protein product is CASSPRDSYTF. The chain employs TRBV28 and TRBJ1-2, with TRBD1 as a possible D gene (6 bases). The CDR3 extends over 11 amino acids. The germline gives CDR1 MDHEN, CDR2 SYDVKM. The V end lost 5 bases, the J end lost 9 bases, and 10 bases lay between the germline ends.

The chain uses TRBV18 and TRBJ2-1; the D is unclear. The CDR3 is 14 amino acids. The V gene lost 5 bases and the J gene lost 0 bases, with 8 bases spanning the gap. Germline V gives CDR1 KGHSH, CDR2 LQKENI. Here the CDR3 reads CASSGGPSYNEQFF. Here the CDR3 DNA reads TGTGCCAGCTCAGGCGGACCCTCCTACAATGAGCAGTTCTTC.

The chain couples TRBV29-1 to TRBJ2-2, with a weak D call TRBD1 (6 bases). Germline V gene data show CDR1 as SQVTM and CDR2 as ANQGSEA. V was trimmed by 6 bases and J by 3 bases, leaving 14 bases between them. The CDR3 spans 14 residues. CDR3 in amino acids: CSVYQGYDTGELFF. Written as DNA, the CDR3 is TGCAGCGTGTATCAGGGGTACGACACCGGGGAGCTGTTTTTT.

This clone occurred a few times. The V call is TRBV21-1, the J call TRBJ2-5; TRBD1, the table's D call, lacks a check against the DNA. TRBV21-1 is reported as a pseudogene. The CDR3 spans 15 residues. The CDR3 protein is CASRGDRLRGETQYF. The CDR3 bases are TGTGCCAGCAGGGGTGACAGGCTCAGAGGGGAGACCCAGTACTTC.

V gene TRBV5-6 combines with J gene TRBJ2-7; the D gene is possibly TRBD1 (5 bases). Germline V gene data show CDR1 as SGHDT and CDR2 as YYEEEE. This CDR3 has 13 amino acids. Trimming took 1 base from V and 5 from J, leaving 10 bases between them. The CDR3: CASSLMVGDEQYF. The CDR3 nucleotides are TGTGCCAGCAGCTTGATGGTAGGGGACGAGCAGTACTTC. Looking up the rest from reference TRBV5-6 and TRBJ2-7 gives the full variable domain: DAGVTQSPTHLIKTRGQQVTLRCSPKSGHDTVSWYQQALGQGPQFIFQYYEEEERQRGNFPDRFSGHQFPNYSSELNVNALLLGDSALYLCASSLMVGDEQYFGPGTRLTVT.

This clone was counted a few times. The V and J genes are TRBV6-5 and TRBJ1-2, with D unresolved. The CDR3 extends over 15 amino acids. V was trimmed by 4 bases and J by 0 bases, leaving 12 bases between them. The V gene's germline CDR1 is MNHEY and CDR2 SVGAGI. The CDR3 spells CASSSPRAANYGYTF. CDR3 DNA sequence: TGTGCCAGCAGTTCCCCTCGGGCGGCTAACTATGGCTACACCTTC.

The chain uses TRBV7-2 and TRBJ2-3; D is unresolved. With 5 bases removed from V and 1 base from J, the gap between germline ends came to 10 bases. Per the germline V gene, CDR1 is SGHTA and CDR2 is FQGNSA. This CDR3 has 14 residues. The DNA of the CDR3 is TGTGCCAGCAGCCCCCGTGTTGGCACAGATACGCAGTATTTT. It encodes CASSPRVGTDTQYF.

The genes are TRBV29-1 and TRBJ2-2, with 7 positions matching TRBD1. Germline V gene sequence: CDR1 SQVTM, CDR2 ANQGSEA. CDR3 length equals 11 residues. V gave up 6 bases and J gave up 6 bases; unmatched junction bases: 1. This CDR3 reads CSVTGAGELFF. Here the CDR3 DNA reads TGCAGCGTCACAGGGGCCGGGGAGCTGTTTTTT.

The chain employs TRBV7-9 and TRBJ2-5; tentatively, D is TRBD2 (6 bases). CDR1 and CDR2 (germline): SEHNR, FQNEAQ (reference sequence). CDR3 size: 13 residues. V shed 0 bases and J shed 7 bases, with 9 bases lying between them. CDR3 region: CASSLAGSGTQYF. The CDR3 coding sequence is TGTGCCAGCAGCTTAGCCGGGAGCGGGACCCAGTACTTC.

The rearrangement joins TRBV29-1 to TRBJ2-7; D tentatively reads TRBD1 or TRBD2 (6 bases each). Germline CDR1 and CDR2: SQVTM and ANQGSEA. Trimming left V 4 bases short and J 9 bases short, with 19 bases between. The CDR3 has 13 amino acids. The CDR3 DNA sequence: TGCAGCGTTGGGGGTGGACAGCGCGGGGCGCAGTACTTC. Amino acids: CSVGGGQRGAQYF.

The genes are TRBV7-9 and TRBJ2-7, with TRBD1 as a possible D gene (6 bases). Germline-derived CDR1 and CDR2 are SEHNR and FQNEAQ (reference sequence). The CDR3 covers 13 residues. Trimming removed 5 bases from V and 6 bases from J, with 14 bases in between. This CDR3 reads CASSIQGIVEQYF. The CDR3 nucleotides read TGTGCCAGCAGCATACAGGGTATCGTCGAGCAGTACTTC.

This clone has just a few counts. The V and J genes are TRBV7-9 and TRBJ1-2, with 8 bases that match TRBD1. Germline V gives CDR1 SEHNR, CDR2 FQNEAQ (reference sequence). This CDR3 has 14 residues. Trimming removed 3 bases from V and 3 bases from J; junction bases left unmatched: 3. The DNA of the CDR3 is TGTGCCAGCAGCTTCCAGGGGGCGGACTATGGCTACACCTTC. It encodes CASSFQGADYGYTF.

The chain joins TRBV30 to TRBJ1-5, with D perhaps matching TRBD1 (5 bases). V lost 4 bases and J 3 bases, leaving 10 bases between the germline ends. Germline assignment: CDR1 GTSNPN and CDR2 SVGIG (reference sequence). This CDR3 is 13 amino acids long. For the CDR3, the DNA is TGTGCCTGGAACCGGGACCTCAATCAGCCCCAGCATTTT. Translated: CAWNRDLNQPQHF.

This clone came up a few times. CDR3 protein: CATEGVANTEAFF. In DNA form, the CDR3 reads TGTGCCACTGAGGGGGTGGCGAACACTGAAGCTTTCTTT. The gene calls are TRBV2 and TRBJ1-1, with D tentatively TRBD1 (6 bases). CDR1 is SNHLY and CDR2 is FYNNEI in the germline V gene. CDR3 length equals 13 residues. V lost 10 bases to trimming and J lost 1 base, with 13 bases between them.

V and J are TRBV5-4 and TRBJ1-1, with a possible D match to TRBD1 (6 bases). Looked up from germline, CDR1 is SGHNT and CDR2 is YYREEE (reference sequence). The CDR3 runs 12 residues. Trimming left V 5 bases short and J 6 bases short, with 11 bases between. The CDR3 here is CASSWTESEAFF. As DNA, the CDR3 is TGTGCCAGCAGTTGGACAGAGTCTGAAGCTTTCTTT.

This clone was counted between two and nine times. The rearrangement links TRBV4-1 to TRBJ2-2; maybe TRBD1 (5 bases). The CDR3 spans 15 residues. Germline V gene data show CDR1 as MGHRA and CDR2 as YSYEKL. The V and J ends lost 2 bases and 7 bases respectively, with 14 bases between them. DNA for the CDR3: TGCGCCAGCAGCCAACACCTGGGGCTCAACGGGGAGCTGTTTTTT. Amino acid sequence: CASSQHLGLNGELFF.

This clone was observed a single time. The V gene is TRBV5-1, the J gene TRBJ2-2; 9 bases are a match to TRBD2. The J segment lost 7 bases and the V segment lost 4 bases, leaving 5 bases of the junction unmatched. CDR3 length: 14 amino acids. Germline V CDR1 and CDR2: SGHRS, YFSETQ. The CDR3 sequence is CASSPWTSDGELFF. For the CDR3, the DNA is TGCGCCAGCAGCCCTTGGACTAGCGACGGGGAGCTGTTTTTT.

The chain uses TRBV14 and TRBJ1-1; the D gene is possibly TRBD1 (5 bases). Trimming took off 3 bases at V and 7 bases at J, with 12 bases between the two ends. Germline-derived CDR1 and CDR2 are SGHDN and FVKESK. The CDR3 is made up of 13 amino acids. The CDR3 DNA reads TGTGCCAGCAGCCAGGGGGACGGACGTGAAGCTTTCTTT. Residues: CASSQGDGREAFF.

The genes are TRBV18 and TRBJ2-7, with D maybe TRBD1 (5 bases). The V end lost 4 bases, the J end lost 5 bases, and 12 bases lay between the germline ends. The CDR3 length is 13 residues. Germline V gene data show CDR1 as KGHSH and CDR2 as LQKENI. The CDR3 spells CASSRLRGNEQYF. Here the CDR3 DNA reads TGTGCCAGCTCACGATTAAGGGGCAACGAGCAGTACTTC.

The V and J genes are TRBV5-1 and TRBJ1-4; perhaps TRBD1 as D (5 bases). Germline V gene data show CDR1 as SGHRS and CDR2 as YFSETQ. Trimming shortened V by 1 base and J by 8 bases, and 15 bases separated the two germline ends. This CDR3 is built from 15 residues. The CDR3 here is CASSLNWGIDEKLFF. DNA for the CDR3: TGCGCCAGCAGCTTGAATTGGGGGATCGACGAAAAACTGTTTTTT.

This chain connects TRBV9 to TRBJ2-1; either TRBD1 or TRBD2 may fit D (5 bases each). V lost 0 bases and J 4 bases, leaving 11 bases between the germline ends. Per the germline V gene, CDR1 is SGDLS and CDR2 is YYNGEE. CDR3 length: 15 amino acids. The CDR3 sequence is CASSVDGTSYNEQFF. As DNA, the CDR3 is TGTGCCAGCAGCGTAGACGGGACGTCATACAATGAGCAGTTCTTC.